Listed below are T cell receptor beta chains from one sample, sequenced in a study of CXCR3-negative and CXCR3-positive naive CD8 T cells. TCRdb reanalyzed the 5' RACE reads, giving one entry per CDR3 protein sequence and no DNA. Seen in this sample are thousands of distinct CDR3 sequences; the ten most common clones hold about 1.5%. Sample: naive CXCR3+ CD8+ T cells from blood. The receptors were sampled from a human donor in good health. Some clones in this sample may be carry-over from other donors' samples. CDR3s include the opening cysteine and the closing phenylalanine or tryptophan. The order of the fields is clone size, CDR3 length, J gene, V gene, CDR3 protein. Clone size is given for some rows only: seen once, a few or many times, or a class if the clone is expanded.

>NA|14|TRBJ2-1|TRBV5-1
CASSPSIAADEQFF
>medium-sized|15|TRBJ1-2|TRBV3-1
CASSPTGSAPEGYTF
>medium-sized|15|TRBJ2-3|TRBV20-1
CSARDPGTIPDTQYF
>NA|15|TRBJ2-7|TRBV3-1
CASSPKTSNSLEQYF
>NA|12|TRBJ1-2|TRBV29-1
CSVERRNYGYTF
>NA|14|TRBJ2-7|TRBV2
CASSATGDAYEQYF
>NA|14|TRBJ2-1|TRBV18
CASSLPAAVYEKFF
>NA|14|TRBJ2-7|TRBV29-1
CSARLAGGLYEQYF
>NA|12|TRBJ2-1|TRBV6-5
CASSYSGTEEFF
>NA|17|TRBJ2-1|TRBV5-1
CASSLGERASSYNEQFF
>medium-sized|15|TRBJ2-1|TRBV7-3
CASSLAASSVNEQFF
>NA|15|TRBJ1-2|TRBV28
CASSPETGPNYGYTF
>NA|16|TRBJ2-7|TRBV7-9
CASSLVLAGDSYEQYF
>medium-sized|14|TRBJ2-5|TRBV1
CTSSQAGTRETQYF
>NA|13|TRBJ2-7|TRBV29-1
CSVVDSGPYEQYF
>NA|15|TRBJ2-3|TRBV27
CASSEGWKPRDTQYF
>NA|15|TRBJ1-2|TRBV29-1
CSVEDQGQIMYGYTF
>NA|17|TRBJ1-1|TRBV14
CASSQEPLNRLNTEAFF
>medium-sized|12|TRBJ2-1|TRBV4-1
CASSQDRGEQFF
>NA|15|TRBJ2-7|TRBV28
CASSLGGSATYEQYF
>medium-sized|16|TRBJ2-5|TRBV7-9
CASSHGDKGLQETQYF
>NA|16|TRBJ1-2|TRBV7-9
CASSLAGTDRNYGYTF
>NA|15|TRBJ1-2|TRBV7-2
CASSEATGWGYGYTF
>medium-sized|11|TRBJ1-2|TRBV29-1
CSVPTGGGYTF
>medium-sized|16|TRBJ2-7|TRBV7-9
CASSLAGLAGSYEQYF
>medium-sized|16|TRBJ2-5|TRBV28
CASRTSGSMYQETQYF
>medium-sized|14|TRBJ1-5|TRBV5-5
CASSLGTGADSQHF
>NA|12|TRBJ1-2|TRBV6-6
CASSPGEFGYTF
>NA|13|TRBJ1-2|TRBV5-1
CASSLAGMDGYTF
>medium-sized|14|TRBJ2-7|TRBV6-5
CASSAFAGTYEQYF
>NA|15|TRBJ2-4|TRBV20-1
CSASLLGRAKNIQYF
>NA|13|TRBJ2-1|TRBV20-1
CSACTFSYNEQFF
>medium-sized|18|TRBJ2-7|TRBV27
CASSPRLAGALLSYEQYF
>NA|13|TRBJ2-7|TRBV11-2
CASSANTAVEQYF
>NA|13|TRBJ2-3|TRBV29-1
CSVEASFPDTQYF
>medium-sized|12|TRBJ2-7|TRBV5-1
CASSPTGGGQYF
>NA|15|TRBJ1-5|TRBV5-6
CDSSEGALSNQPQHF
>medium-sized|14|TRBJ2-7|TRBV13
CASSFELSPYEQYF
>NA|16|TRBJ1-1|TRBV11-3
CASSRGQGALNTEAFF
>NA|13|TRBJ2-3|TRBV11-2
CASSLEHTDTQYF
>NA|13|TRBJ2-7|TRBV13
CASSSGGSYEQYF
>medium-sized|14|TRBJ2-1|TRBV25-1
CASSVDAVNNEQFF
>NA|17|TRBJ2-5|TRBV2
CASSDPGDSPIQETQYF
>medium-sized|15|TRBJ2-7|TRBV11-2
CASSLPASGTYEQYF
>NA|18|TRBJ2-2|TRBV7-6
CASSLEDYVAGNTGELFF
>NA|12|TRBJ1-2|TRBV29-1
CSVPGAGGGYTF
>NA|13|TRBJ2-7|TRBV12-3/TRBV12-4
CASSQAVSYEQYF
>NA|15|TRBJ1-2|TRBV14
CASSQDSGAGYGYTF
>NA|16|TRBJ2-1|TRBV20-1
CSARDNGRAFRNEQFF
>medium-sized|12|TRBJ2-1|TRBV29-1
CSVESGSGEQFF
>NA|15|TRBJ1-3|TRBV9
CASSDFRGSGNTIYF
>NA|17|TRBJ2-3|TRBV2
CASSDRGGLAGADTQYF
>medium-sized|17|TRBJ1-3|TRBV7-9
CASSSAGTGGSGNTIYF
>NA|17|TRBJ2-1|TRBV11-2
CASSLGSGRAGGNEQFF
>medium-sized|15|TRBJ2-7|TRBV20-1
CSASDRDRGDYEQYF
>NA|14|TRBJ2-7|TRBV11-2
CASSPQGAGFEQYF